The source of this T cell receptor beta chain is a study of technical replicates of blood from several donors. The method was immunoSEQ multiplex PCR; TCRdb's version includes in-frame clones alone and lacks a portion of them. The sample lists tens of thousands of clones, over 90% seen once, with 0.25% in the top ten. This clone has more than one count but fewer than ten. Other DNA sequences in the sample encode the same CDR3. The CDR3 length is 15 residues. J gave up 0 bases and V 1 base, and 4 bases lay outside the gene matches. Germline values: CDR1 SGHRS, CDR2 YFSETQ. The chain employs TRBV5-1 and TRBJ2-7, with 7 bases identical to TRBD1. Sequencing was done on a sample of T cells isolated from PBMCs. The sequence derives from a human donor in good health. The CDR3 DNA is TGCGCCAGCAGCTTGTCACAGGGGCGCTCCTACGAGCAGTACTTC. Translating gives CASSLSQGRSYEQYF.